The 28 T cell receptor beta chains below were found in one sample sequenced in a study of T-cell memory formation after mild COVID-19. TCRdb re-called the 5' RACE reads through MiXCR, storing one row per CDR3 protein. The data contain approximately 480,000 distinct CDR3 sequences, 15% to 20% of them singletons. The sample was PBMCs or a T cell subset sorted from them (not recorded which). These receptors came from an adult woman who had mild COVID-19 (a few samples of this study predate the infection). Cell type and time point are not known.

The chain couples TRBV9 to TRBJ1-5; D possibly corresponds to TRBD1 (6 bases). V was cut by 0 bases and J by 7 bases, with 14 bases left in between. The CDR3 has 15 residues. Per germline, CDR1 SGDLS and CDR2 YYNGEE. CDR3 nucleotide sequence: TGTGCCAGCAGCGTAGGGCCGGGGGCGGACCAGCCCCAGCATTTT. Translation gives CASSVGPGADQPQHF.

This clonotype occurred a few times. This sequence joins TRBV20-1 and TRBJ2-3; the D gene is possibly TRBD2 (7 bases). Germline V gene data show CDR1 as DFQATT and CDR2 as SNEGSKA (reference sequence). The CDR3 contains 16 residues. V shed 2 bases and J shed 2 bases, with 17 bases lying between them. The CDR3 loop is CSARRGPSGYTDTQYF. The CDR3 nucleotides are TGCAGTGCTAGACGGGGGCCTAGCGGATACACAGATACGCAGTATTTT.

The rearrangement links TRBV4-2 to TRBJ2-3; D is possibly TRBD1 or TRBD2 (6 bases each). The CDR3 is 17 amino acids. With 0 bases removed from V and 7 bases from J, the gap between germline ends came to 20 bases. Germline loops: CDR1 LGHNA, CDR2 YNFKEQ. CDR3 sequence reads: CASSQERRGRTSYTQYF. The CDR3 nucleotides are TGTGCCAGCAGCCAAGAGAGGAGGGGGAGGACCTCCTATACGCAGTATTTT.

J is TRBJ2-2 and V is TRBV3-1, with D perhaps TRBD1 (5 bases). The germline V and J ends were trimmed by 5 bases and 3 bases, with 16 bases remaining between them. Germline-derived CDR1 and CDR2 are LGHDT and YNNKEL (reference sequence). The CDR3 loop spans 16 amino acids. CDR3 in DNA: TGTGCCAGCAGCTTGCGACCTTGGGGCGACACCGGGGAGCTGTTTTTT. Amino acids: CASSLRPWGDTGELFF.

The chain has TRBV7-8 and TRBJ1-1, with TRBD1 matching 7 bases. V was pared by 4 bases and J by 0 bases, with 14 bases of the junction left unmatched. CDR1 and CDR2 from the germline V gene are SGHVS and FQNEAQ. This CDR3 comprises 18 residues. The CDR3 sequence: CASSSDGGGGQMNTEAFF. CDR3 coding DNA: TGTGCCAGCAGCTCAGATGGGGGCGGGGGACAGATGAACACTGAAGCTTTCTTT.

This clonotype showed up just a few times. V and J are TRBV24-1 and TRBJ1-2, with TRBD1 matching over 8 bases. The germline CDR1 and CDR2 sequences are KGHDR and SFDVKD. The CDR3 has 14 residues. V was pared by 4 bases and J by 5 bases, with 5 bases of the junction left unmatched. The CDR3 loop reads CATSDQDRDYGYTF. DNA of the CDR3: TGTGCCACCAGTGACCAGGACAGGGATTATGGCTACACCTTC.

The chain recombines TRBV4-2 with TRBJ2-7; 8 bases align to TRBD2. CDR1 is LGHNA and CDR2 is YNFKEQ in the germline V gene. With V trimmed by 0 bases and J by 2 bases, 6 bases remained unmatched. This CDR3 contains 16 residues. The CDR3 nucleotides are TGTGCCAGCAGCCAAGAGTTAGCGGGACCCCCCTACGAGCAGTACTTC. This codes for CASSQELAGPPYEQYF.

This clonotype was seen a few times. The chain is built from TRBV12-3 or TRBV12-4 and TRBJ2-3; no definite D call. Trimming cost V 2 bases and J 6 bases, with 9 bases left between them. CDR3 length: 13 amino acids. CDR3 nucleotides: TGTGCCAGCAGTTTAAGGGCTGATGATACGCAGTATTTT. Translating gives CASSLRADDTQYF.

The CDR3 reads CASSQGLGNYGYTF. The CDR3 DNA reads TGCGCCAGCAGCCAAGGGTTGGGGAACTATGGCTACACCTTC. The genes are TRBV4-3 and TRBJ1-2; D gene uncertain. V lost 1 base, J lost 2 bases, and 8 bases lay in between. The CDR3 totals 14 residues. The germline CDR1 and CDR2 sequences are LGHNA and YSLEER.

This chain joins TRBV4-1 and TRBJ1-2; 11 nucleotides line up with TRBD1. Looked up from germline, CDR1 is MGHRA and CDR2 is YSYEKL. The CDR3 totals 14 residues. V was clipped by 2 bases and J by 9 bases; unmatched bases: 5. The CDR3 loop is CASSQTGQGVRYTF. DNA for the CDR3: TGCGCCAGCAGCCAAACGGGACAGGGGGTCCGCTACACCTTC.

The chain recombines TRBV6-4 with TRBJ1-1; no definite D call. The V and J ends lost 1 base and 6 bases respectively, with 12 bases between them. This CDR3 is 14 amino acids long. From germline, CDR1 is MRHNA and CDR2 SNTAGT. The CDR3 sequence is CASSDYIRVSEAFF. The CDR3 DNA sequence: TGTGCCAGCAGTGACTATATCCGAGTTTCTGAAGCTTTCTTT.

The chain combines TRBV7-2 with TRBJ1-1; D gene uncertain. CDR1 and CDR2 (germline): SGHTA, FQGNSA. This CDR3 is built from 13 residues. Trimming removed 2 bases at V and 4 bases at J, with 8 bases between. CDR3 region: CASSLFRGTEAFF. CDR3 coding DNA: TGTGCCAGCAGCTTATTCCGGGGCACTGAAGCTTTCTTT.

The chain couples TRBV5-1 to TRBJ2-3; 7 bases match TRBD1. The V segment lost 4 bases and the J segment 0 bases; nucleotides outside the gene matches: 8. Germline-derived CDR1 and CDR2 are SGHRS and YFSETQ. This CDR3 contains 16 residues. The CDR3 DNA follows: TGCGCCAGCAGCGGGACGGGACAGATTAGCACAGATACGCAGTATTTT. Protein: CASSGTGQISTDTQYF.

This clonotype has just a few counts. V gene TRBV21-1 combines with J gene TRBJ2-3; TRBD2, the table's D call, lacks a check against the DNA. TRBV21-1 is a pseudogene. The CDR3 consists of 17 residues. The CDR3 region has the DNA TGTGCCAGCAGCAAATGGCCCTCCGTTCTCAGCACAGATACGCAGTATTTT. This translates into CASSKWPSVLSTDTQYF.

The gene calls are TRBV20-1 and TRBJ2-4, with 7 positions matching TRBD1. The CDR3 sequence is 16 residues long. Germline V gene data show CDR1 as DFQATT and CDR2 as SNEGSKA (reference sequence). The V segment lost 6 bases and the J segment 1 base; nucleotides outside the gene matches: 12. The CDR3 region is CSADHRGLTAKNIQYF. For the CDR3, the DNA is TGCAGTGCCGACCACAGGGGATTGACGGCCAAAAACATTCAGTACTTC.

This clonotype was observed at least ten times. The DNA for the CDR3 is TGCGCCAGCAGCTTGGAGGGTACGCAGTATTTT. Translation gives CASSLEGTQYF. The chain is built from TRBV5-1 and TRBJ2-5; D not resolved. The better agreement between TRBJ2-3 and the DNA end casts doubt on the J call. This CDR3 is 11 amino acids long. Germline CDR1 SGHRS, CDR2 YFSETQ.

V gene TRBV10-3 combines with J gene TRBJ2-7; D perhaps matches TRBD2 (5 bases). This CDR3 has 13 amino acids. Germline values: CDR1 ENHRY, CDR2 SYGVKD. V lost 0 bases and J lost 4, with 7 bases in between. Here the CDR3 reads CAISESAGYEQYF. The DNA for the CDR3 is TGTGCCATCAGTGAGTCGGCGGGTTACGAGCAGTACTTC.

The chain couples TRBV3-1 to TRBJ1-4; D ambiguous. Trimming stripped 2 bases from V and 7 bases from J, with 8 bases between. There are 13 residues in the CDR3. The germline gives CDR1 LGHDT, CDR2 YNNKEL (reference sequence). DNA of the CDR3: TGTGCCAGCAGCCAACTCGGGTCTGAAAAACTGTTTTTT. Translated, it gives CASSQLGSEKLFF.

V gene TRBV6-5 combines with J gene TRBJ2-1, with D possibly matching TRBD1 (6 bases). The CDR3 is made up of 15 amino acids. In germline, CDR1 is MNHEY, CDR2 SVGAGI. V lost 0 bases and J lost 6, with 12 bases in between. CDR3 bases: TGTGCCAGCAGTTACTCGCGCAAAGGGGGCAATGAGCAGTTCTTC. Translating gives CASSYSRKGGNEQFF.

The CDR3 protein is CASSYGLDNEQFF. CDR3 in DNA: TGTGCCAGCAGCTATGGTCTCGACAATGAGCAGTTCTTC. The chain has TRBV7-3 and TRBJ2-1, with D uncertain. Trimming took 4 bases from V and 5 from J, leaving 9 bases between them. The CDR3 runs 13 residues. Germline values: CDR1 SGHTA, CDR2 FQGTGA.

This clonotype was picked up a small number of times. The rearrangement joins TRBV5-1 to TRBJ1-1; D possibly corresponds to TRBD1 (6 bases). This CDR3 comprises 14 residues. With 4 bases removed from V and 1 base from J, the gap between germline ends came to 11 bases. Germline assignment: CDR1 SGHRS and CDR2 YFSETQ. The CDR3 loop is CASSSDRRNTEAFF. CDR3 bases: TGCGCCAGCAGCAGCGACAGGCGGAACACTGAAGCTTTCTTT.

CDR3 in amino acids: CASSPTQNTGELFF. DNA for the CDR3: TGCGCCAGCAGCCCCACGCAGAACACCGGGGAGCTGTTTTTT. The rearrangement links TRBV4-1 to TRBJ2-2, with D unclear. This CDR3 has 14 amino acids. Germline V lookup: CDR1 MGHRA, CDR2 YSYEKL. Trimming cost V 4 bases and J 1 base, with 7 bases left between them.

The gene calls are TRBV24-1 and TRBJ2-2, with a tentative D call TRBD1 (5 bases). V was cut by 3 bases and J by 9 bases, with 16 bases left in between. The CDR3 runs to 15 residues. The germline CDR1 and CDR2 sequences are KGHDR and SFDVKD. CDR3 sequence reads: CATSDRQRTSRELFF. The CDR3 DNA sequence: TGTGCCACCAGTGATCGACAGAGAACCTCCCGGGAGCTGTTTTTT.

In its sample, this clonotype was seen a few times. V is TRBV6-2 or TRBV6-3 and J is TRBJ1-5; D unresolved. Deletions cut 2 bases from V and 9 bases from J, with 8 bases between. The CDR3 extends over 12 amino acids. Germline loops: CDR1 MNHEY, CDR2 SVGEGT. The CDR3 nucleotides are TGTGCCAGCAGTTACGCCGTTGGGCCCCAGCATTTT. It yields the protein CASSYAVGPQHF.

This sequence joins TRBV7-6 and TRBJ2-3; 11 positions match TRBD1. CDR1 is SGHVS and CDR2 is FNYEAQ in the germline V gene. This CDR3 comprises 14 residues. V gave up 6 bases and J gave up 6 bases; unmatched junction bases: 5. The CDR3: CASRPGTGGDTQYF. DNA for the CDR3: TGTGCCAGCAGACCCGGGACAGGGGGGGATACGCAGTATTTT.

J is TRBJ2-5 and V is TRBV27; D possibly corresponds to TRBD2 (5 bases). Trimming took 5 bases from V and 0 from J, leaving 16 bases between them. From germline, CDR1 is MNHEY and CDR2 SMNVEV (reference sequence). The CDR3 has 16 residues. In DNA, the CDR3 is TGTGCCAGCAGTCCCGGACGGGGTGGGTACCAAGAGACCCAGTACTTC. Protein: CASSPGRGGYQETQYF.

This clonotype was detected a few times. The chain uses TRBV7-2 and TRBJ1-5, with D possibly being TRBD1 (6 bases). This CDR3 contains 16 residues. Germline lookup yields CDR1 SGHTA and CDR2 FQGNSA. With 7 bases removed from V and 2 bases from J, the gap between germline ends came to 18 bases. The CDR3, as DNA: TGTGCCAGCACCCTAAGCAGGGGCGGGGGCAATCAGCCCCAGCATTTT. Amino acid sequence: CASTLSRGGGNQPQHF.

This clonotype was observed a handful of times. This chain joins TRBV29-1 and TRBJ1-1; 10 bases match TRBD1. The CDR3 is 16 residues long. Germline CDR1 SQVTM, CDR2 ANQGSEA. V lost 4 bases, J lost 3 bases, and 11 bases stayed unmatched. CDR3 in DNA: TGCAGCGTTGTGAGGCCGGGACAGGGGTTGGACACTGAAGCTTTCTTT. It specifies CSVVRPGQGLDTEAFF.